Shown below are 8 T cell receptor beta chains from a single sample sequenced in a study of blood T cell repertoires in COVID-19. Libraries were prepared by immunoSEQ multiplex PCR; TCRdb keeps only in-frame clonotypes and omits some of them. The profile covers about 220,000 clones, with 75% to 85% appearing a single time and 9.7% taken by the ten largest. Sequencing was carried out using peripheral blood. These receptors all stem from a man in his fifties or sixties with active or convalescent COVID-19.

The sample holds one count of this clone. The rearrangement links TRBV11-3 to TRBJ2-3; D remains ambiguous. Germline CDR1 and CDR2: SGHNT and YENEEA. CDR3 length: 14 amino acids. V lost 3 bases to trimming and J lost 1 base, with 8 bases between them. In DNA, the CDR3 is TGTGCCAGCAGCTTGGGCATGGGCACAGATACGCAGTATTTT. Encoded protein: CASSLGMGTDTQYF.

V usage is TRBV4-3 and J usage is TRBJ2-7; 10 positions match TRBD2. Germline values: CDR1 LGHNA, CDR2 YSLEER. The CDR3 extends over 22 amino acids. The ends lost 2 bases at V and 2 bases at J; junction bases unmatched: 24. CDR3 DNA sequence: TGCGCCAGCAGCCAAAACGTCACTAAAGGGGTAACTAGCGGGATGGGGGCCTACGAGCAGTACTTC. Translating it yields CASSQNVTKGVTSGMGAYEQYF.

The rearrangement uses TRBV28 and TRBJ2-5; tentative D call: TRBD1 (6 bases). The germline CDR1 and CDR2 sequences are MDHEN and SYDVKM. This CDR3 comprises 16 residues. The V gene lost 3 bases and the J gene lost 1 base, with 15 bases spanning the gap. CDR3 loop: CASSFPLDRIQETQYF. The CDR3 DNA follows: TGTGCCAGCAGTTTCCCCCTAGACAGGATCCAAGAGACCCAGTACTTC.

The gene calls are TRBV5-1 and TRBJ2-7, with TRBD2 identical over 9 bases. Germline assignment: CDR1 SGHRS and CDR2 YFSETQ. J lost 4 bases, V lost 0 bases, and 5 bases had no gene match. This CDR3 contains 15 residues. The CDR3, as DNA: TGCGCCAGCAGCTTGGCGTCTAGCGGGACGTACGAGCAGTACTTC. This codes for CASSLASSGTYEQYF.

This clone was detected only once. The chain links TRBV28 to TRBJ2-5; 7 bases line up with TRBD2. CDR1 is MDHEN and CDR2 is SYDVKM in the germline V gene. After removal of 5 bases from V and 2 bases from J, the junction contained 5 bases not matched to a gene. The length of the CDR3 is 14 residues. CDR3 sequence: CASSTNSGQETQYF. The CDR3 DNA is TGTGCCAGCAGTACGAATAGCGGGCAAGAGACCCAGTACTTC. The full variable domain, rest sourced from reference TRBV28 and TRBJ2-5, is DVKVTQSSRYLVKRTGEKVFLECVQDMDHENMFWYRQDPGLGLRLIYFSYDVKMKEKGDIPEGYSVSREKKERFSLILESASTNQTSMYLCASSTNSGQETQYFGPGTRLLVL.

This clone has more than one count but fewer than ten. This chain uses TRBV5-1 with TRBJ1-6; 10 bases align to TRBD1. The CDR3 loop spans 15 amino acids. V gave up 4 bases and J gave up 6 bases; unmatched junction bases: 4. Germline-derived CDR1 and CDR2 are SGHRS and YFSETQ. CDR3: CASSGGQGPNSPLHF. The CDR3, as DNA: TGCGCCAGCAGCGGGGGACAGGGGCCTAATTCACCCCTCCACTTT.

J is TRBJ1-4 and V is TRBV24-1, with a weak D call TRBD1 (6 bases). Deletions cut 1 base from V and 5 bases from J, with 10 bases between. The CDR3 spans 15 residues. Germline CDR1 reads KGHDR; CDR2 reads SFDVKD. In DNA, the CDR3 is TGTGCCACCAGTGATTTAGCAGGGGAAAATGAAAAACTGTTTTTT. As protein: CATSDLAGENEKLFF.

The CDR3 loop is CASRGGRGTEAFF. In DNA form, the CDR3 reads TGTGCCAGTAGGGGAGGGCGGGGCACTGAAGCTTTCTTT. The V gene is TRBV19, the J gene TRBJ1-1; no definite D call. Trimming took 6 bases from V and 4 from J, leaving 12 bases between them. The germline CDR1 and CDR2 sequences are LNHDA and SQIVND (reference sequence). This CDR3 spans 13 amino acids.